The TCR beta chain described here comes from a study of cytomegalovirus exposure and HLA in healthy donors. Findings of the study overall: Overall, approximately 150 TCR beta chains were annotated as cytomegalovirus-associated.

Libraries were prepared by immunoSEQ multiplex PCR; TCRdb keeps only in-frame clonotypes and omits some of them. The sample shows about 88,000 clones, approximately 81% of them seen only once. The donors were in the roughly 130-subject validation cohort, distinct from the approximately 700-subject first cohort. A note on this clone: Antigen: not known.

The CDR3 is 14 residues long. Between the trimmed V and J ends, which lost 2 bases and 5 bases, there was a span of 9 bases. Germline CDR1 reads MDHEN; CDR2 reads SYDVKM. This receptor was identified in a woman aged 18-30 years in good health and CMV-seropositive. The chain carries TRBV28 and TRBJ1-4, with TRBD1 as a possible D gene (6 bases). Sequenced input: PBMCs. The CDR3 bases are TGTGCCAGCAGTTTAAGACAGGTGAATGAAAAACTGTTTTTT. Translating it yields CASSLRQVNEKLFF.